One T cell receptor beta chain is described in this entry. Its antigen is unidentified. This entry comes from a study of shared clonotypes between healthy human individuals. Study-wide points: Shared clonotypes: about 5% naive CD4, roughly 4% naive CD8, about 2.5% memory CD4, approximately 0.37% memory CD8.

Germline assignment: CDR1 SGHTA and CDR2 FQGNSA. The CDR3 is 15 residues long. The J segment lost 12 bases and the V segment lost 3 bases, leaving 7 bases of the junction unmatched. TCRdb's table, derived via immunoSEQ multiplex PCR, lists solely in-frame clones and lacks some. The repertoire includes about 1 million clones, 75% of them detected once, and approximately 1.5% sits in the top ten. In the CD4+ fraction, cells were divided into CD45RA+ naive and CD45RA-negative memory subsets. Sequencing input: memory CD4+ T cells sorted from blood. The subset denotes: CD45RA-negative fraction. This receptor was taken from a man aged 18 to 29 in good health. The chain combines TRBV7-2 with TRBJ2-1, with TRBD2 identical over 14 bases. CDR3 coding DNA: TGTGCCAGCAGCTTTGGACTAGCGGGGGGCGGAAGGCAGTTCTTC. As protein: CASSFGLAGGGRQFF.